Included here is one TCR beta chain sequence, with context. The source of the sample is a study of T cells in Graves' hyperthyroidism and ophthalmopathy. This CDR3 comprises 14 residues. V lost 4 bases to trimming and J lost 8 bases; unmatched junction nucleotides: 5. From germline, CDR1 is SEHNR and CDR2 FQNEAQ (reference sequence). TCR beta CDR3 regions were amplified from RNA. During a first-round RT-PCR of the TCR CDR3, the HTBI primer set was used. One entry per CDR3 protein, called by TCRdb with MiXCR from the multiplex PCR reads. Of 390,000 or so distinct CDR3 sequences listed, about 15% are singletons.

The sequencing input was blood. The rearrangement joins TRBV7-9 to TRBJ1-6, with 7 bases matching TRBD1. This clonotype originated in a man aged 18 to 30 with Graves' ophthalmopathy. The CDR3 here is CASSSPGQYSPLHF. DNA of the CDR3: TGTGCCAGCAGCTCCCCGGGACAGTATTCACCCCTCCACTTT. The full variable domain, its missing parts supplied by reference TRBV7-9 and TRBJ1-6, is DTGVSQNPRHKITKRGQNVTFRCDPISEHNRLYWYRQTLGQGPEFLTYFQNEAQLEKSRLLSDRFSAERPKGSFSTLEIQRTEQGDSAMYLCASSSPGQYSPLHFGNGTRLTVT.